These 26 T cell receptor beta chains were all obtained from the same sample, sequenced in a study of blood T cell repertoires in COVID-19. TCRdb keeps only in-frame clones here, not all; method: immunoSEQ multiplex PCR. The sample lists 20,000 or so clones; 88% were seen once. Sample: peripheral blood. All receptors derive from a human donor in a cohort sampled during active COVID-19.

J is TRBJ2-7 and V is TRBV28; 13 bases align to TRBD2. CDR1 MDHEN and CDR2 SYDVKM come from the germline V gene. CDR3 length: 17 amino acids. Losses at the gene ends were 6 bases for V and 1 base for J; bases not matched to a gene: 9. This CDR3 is CASRGRTSGSRSYEQYF. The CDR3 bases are TGTGCCAGCAGAGGACGGACTAGCGGGAGTCGATCCTACGAGCAGTACTTC.

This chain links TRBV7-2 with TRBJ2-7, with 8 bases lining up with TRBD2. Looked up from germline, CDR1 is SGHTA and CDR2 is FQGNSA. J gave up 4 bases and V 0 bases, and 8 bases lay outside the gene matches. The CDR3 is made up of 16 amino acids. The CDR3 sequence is CASSLATGGGPYEQYF. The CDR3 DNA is TGTGCCAGCAGCTTAGCGACGGGAGGGGGTCCTTACGAGCAGTACTTC. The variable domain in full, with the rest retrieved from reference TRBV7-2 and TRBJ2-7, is GAGVSQSPSNKVTEKGKDVELRCDPISGHTALYWYRQSLGQGLEFLIYFQGNSAPDKSGLPSDRFSAERTGGSVSTLTIQRTQQEDSAVYLCASSLATGGGPYEQYFGPGTRLTVT.

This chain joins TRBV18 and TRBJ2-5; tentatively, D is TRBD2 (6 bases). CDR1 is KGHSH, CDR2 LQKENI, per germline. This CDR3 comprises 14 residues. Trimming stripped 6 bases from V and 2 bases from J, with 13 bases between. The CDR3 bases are TGTGCCAGCTCCCCGGGAGTACGGCAAGAGACCCAGTACTTC. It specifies CASSPGVRQETQYF. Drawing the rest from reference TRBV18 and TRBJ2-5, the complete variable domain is NAGVMQNPRHLVRRRGQEARLRCSPMKGHSHVYWYRQLPEEGLKFMVYLQKENIIDESGMPKERFSAEFPKEGPSILRIQQVVRGDSAAYFCASSPGVRQETQYFGPGTRLLVL.

The DNA of the CDR3 is TGTGCCAGCAGCTTAGGACAGACTACAACCTACGAGCAGTACTTC. Its translation: CASSLGQTTTYEQYF. The V and J genes are TRBV5-6 and TRBJ2-7, with a weak D call TRBD1 (6 bases). Trimming shortened V by 2 bases and J by 2 bases, and 14 bases separated the two germline ends. The V gene's germline CDR1 is SGHDT and CDR2 YYEEEE. CDR3 length: 15 amino acids.

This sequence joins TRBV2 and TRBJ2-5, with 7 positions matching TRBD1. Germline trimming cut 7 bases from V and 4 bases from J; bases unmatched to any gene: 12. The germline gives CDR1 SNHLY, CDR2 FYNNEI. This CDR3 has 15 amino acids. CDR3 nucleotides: TGTGCCAGCACTACCTCAAGGGCAGGGGGAGAGACCCAGTACTTC. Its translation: CASTTSRAGGETQYF.

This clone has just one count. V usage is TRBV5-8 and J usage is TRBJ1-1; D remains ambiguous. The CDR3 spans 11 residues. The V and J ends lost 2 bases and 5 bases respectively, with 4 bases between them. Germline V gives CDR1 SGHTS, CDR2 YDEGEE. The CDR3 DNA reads TGTGCCAGCAGCTTTATGACTGAAGCTTTCTTT. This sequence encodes CASSFMTEAFF.

This CDR3 is CASSPREEDYTF. CDR3 in DNA: TGTGCCAGTAGTCCCCGTGAGGAGGACTACACCTTC. V usage is TRBV19 and J usage is TRBJ1-2; the D is unclear. The CDR3 sequence is 12 residues long. The V end was cut by 5 bases, the J end by 10 bases, with 14 bases between. Germline CDR1 reads LNHDA; CDR2 reads SQIVND (reference sequence). The complete variable domain, with remaining parts taken from reference TRBV19 and TRBJ1-2, reads DGGITQSPKYLFRKEGQNVTLSCEQNLNHDAMYWYRQDPGQGLRLIYYSQIVNDFQKGDIAEGYSVSREKKESFPLTVTSAQKNPTAFYLCASSPREEDYTFGSGTRLTVV.

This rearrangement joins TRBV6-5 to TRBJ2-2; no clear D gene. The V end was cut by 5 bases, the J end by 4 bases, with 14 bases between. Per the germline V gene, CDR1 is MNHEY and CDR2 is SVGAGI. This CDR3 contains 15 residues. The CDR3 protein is CASSILTDITGELFF. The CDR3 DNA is TGTGCCAGCAGTATCCTAACCGACATCACCGGGGAGCTGTTTTTT.

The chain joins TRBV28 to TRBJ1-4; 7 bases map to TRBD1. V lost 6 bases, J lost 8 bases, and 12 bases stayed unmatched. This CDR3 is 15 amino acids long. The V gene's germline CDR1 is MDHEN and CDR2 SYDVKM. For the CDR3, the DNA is TGTGCCAGCAGCTATTCGGACAGGCCAGGGGAAAAACTGTTTTTT. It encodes CASSYSDRPGEKLFF.

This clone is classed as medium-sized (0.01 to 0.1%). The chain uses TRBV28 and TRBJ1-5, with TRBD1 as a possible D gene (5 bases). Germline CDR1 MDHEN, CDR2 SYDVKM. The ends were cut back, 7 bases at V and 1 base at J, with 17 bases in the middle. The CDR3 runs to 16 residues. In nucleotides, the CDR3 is TGTGCCAGCACCCTCGGGACTGCAATAAGCAATCAGCCCCAGCATTTT. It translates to CASTLGTAISNQPQHF.

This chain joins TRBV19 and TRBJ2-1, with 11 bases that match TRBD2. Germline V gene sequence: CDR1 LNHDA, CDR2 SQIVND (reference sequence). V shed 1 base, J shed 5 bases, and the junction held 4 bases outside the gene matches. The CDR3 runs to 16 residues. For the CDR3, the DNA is TGTGCCAGTAGTATAGCTAGCGGGAGGAGAAACAATGAGCAGTTCTTC. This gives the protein CASSIASGRRNNEQFF.

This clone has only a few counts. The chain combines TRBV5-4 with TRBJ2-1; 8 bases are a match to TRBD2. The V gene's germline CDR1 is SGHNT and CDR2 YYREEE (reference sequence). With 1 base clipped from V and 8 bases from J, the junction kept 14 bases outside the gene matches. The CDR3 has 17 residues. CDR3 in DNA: TGTGCCAGCAGCTTGATCGGCGGGAGGCCCCGCGGCCATGAGCAGTTCTTC. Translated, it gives CASSLIGGRPRGHEQFF.

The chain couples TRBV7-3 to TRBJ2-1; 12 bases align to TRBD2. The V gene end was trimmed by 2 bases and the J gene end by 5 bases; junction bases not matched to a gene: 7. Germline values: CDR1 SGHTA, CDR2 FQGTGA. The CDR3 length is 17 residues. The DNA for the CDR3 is TGTGCCAGCAGCTTAGGCCCGGGACTAGCGGGCAACAATGAGCAGTTCTTC. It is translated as CASSLGPGLAGNNEQFF.

The CDR3 sequence is CASSSGTATLNYGYTF. The CDR3 region has the DNA TGTGCCAGCAGTTCAGGGACAGCAACTTTGAACTATGGCTACACCTTC. The V and J genes are TRBV6-5 and TRBJ1-2, with 7 nucleotides matching TRBD1. V lost 4 bases and J lost 2; bases outside the gene matches: 10. Looked up from germline, CDR1 is MNHEY and CDR2 is SVGAGI. The CDR3 runs 16 residues.

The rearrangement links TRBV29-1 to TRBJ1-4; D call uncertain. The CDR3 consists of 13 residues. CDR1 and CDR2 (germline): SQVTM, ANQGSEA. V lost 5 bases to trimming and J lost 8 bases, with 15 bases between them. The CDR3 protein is CSVFITGSEKLFF. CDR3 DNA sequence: TGCAGCGTTTTTATCACGGGGAGCGAAAAACTGTTTTTT.

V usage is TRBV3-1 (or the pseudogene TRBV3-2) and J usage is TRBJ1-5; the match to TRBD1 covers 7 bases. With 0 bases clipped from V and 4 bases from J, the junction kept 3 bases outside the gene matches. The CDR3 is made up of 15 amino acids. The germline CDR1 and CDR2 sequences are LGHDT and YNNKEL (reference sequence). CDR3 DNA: TGTGCCAGCAGCCAAGATCCAGGGGGTAATCAGCCCCAGCATTTT. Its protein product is CASSQDPGGNQPQHF.

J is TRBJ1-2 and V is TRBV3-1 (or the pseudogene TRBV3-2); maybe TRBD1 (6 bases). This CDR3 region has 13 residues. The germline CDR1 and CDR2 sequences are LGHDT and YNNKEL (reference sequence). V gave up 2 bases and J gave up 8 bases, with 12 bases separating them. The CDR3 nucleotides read TGTGCCAGCAGCCAATGGGGGGGCTACGGCTACACCTTC. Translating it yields CASSQWGGYGYTF.

DNA of the CDR3: TGTGCCAGCAGTTCGGGACAGGGGAACACTGAAGCTTTCTTT. This gives the protein CASSSGQGNTEAFF. The chain is built from TRBV27 and TRBJ1-1, with 9 bases fitting TRBD1. In germline, CDR1 is MNHEY, CDR2 SMNVEV (reference sequence). Trimming at V came to 4 bases and at J to 1 base, leaving 1 base not matched to a gene. The CDR3 is made up of 14 amino acids.

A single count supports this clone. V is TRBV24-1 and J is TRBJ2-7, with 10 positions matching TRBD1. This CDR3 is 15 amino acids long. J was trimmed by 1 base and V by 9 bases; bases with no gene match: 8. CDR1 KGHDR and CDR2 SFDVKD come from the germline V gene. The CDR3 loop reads CATGADRGRSYEQYF. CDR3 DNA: TGTGCCACCGGTGCAGACAGGGGGCGATCCTACGAGCAGTACTTC.

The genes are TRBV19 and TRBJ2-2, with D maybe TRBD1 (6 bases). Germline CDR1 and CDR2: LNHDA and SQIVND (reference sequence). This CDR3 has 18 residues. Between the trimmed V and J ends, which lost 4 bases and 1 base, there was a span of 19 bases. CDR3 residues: CASSTYRDPGQNTGELFF. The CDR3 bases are TGTGCCAGTAGTACGTATCGGGATCCGGGACAGAACACCGGGGAGCTGTTTTTT.

The CDR3 region has the DNA TGTGCCAGCTTTAAAACAGGGGGGGCCTCTTATGGCTACACCTTC. Translating it yields CASFKTGGASYGYTF. The chain recombines TRBV6-5 with TRBJ1-2, with 8 bases identical to TRBD1. The CDR3 loop spans 15 amino acids. Trimming took 8 bases from V and 5 from J; bases not matched to a gene: 13. Germline CDR1 and CDR2: MNHEY and SVGAGI.

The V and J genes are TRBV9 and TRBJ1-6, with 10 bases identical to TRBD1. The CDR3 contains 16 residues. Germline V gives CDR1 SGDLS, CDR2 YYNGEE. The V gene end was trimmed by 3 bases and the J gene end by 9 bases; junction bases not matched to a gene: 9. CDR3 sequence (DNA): TGTGCCAGCAGCGAATGGGGGACAGGGGAGGCTTCACCCCTCCACTTT. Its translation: CASSEWGTGEASPLHF. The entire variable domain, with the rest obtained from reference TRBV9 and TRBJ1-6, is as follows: DSGVTQTPKHLITATGQRVTLRCSPRSGDLSVYWYQQSLDQGLQFLIQYYNGEERAKGNILERFSAQQFPDLHSELNLSSLELGDSALYFCASSEWGTGEASPLHFGNGTRLTVT.

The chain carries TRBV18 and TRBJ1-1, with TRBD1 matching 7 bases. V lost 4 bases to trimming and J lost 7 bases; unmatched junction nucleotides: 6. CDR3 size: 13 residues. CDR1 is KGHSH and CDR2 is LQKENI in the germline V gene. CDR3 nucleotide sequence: TGTGCCAGCTCACACAAGGGGGACAGTGAAGCTTTCTTT. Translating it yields CASSHKGDSEAFF.

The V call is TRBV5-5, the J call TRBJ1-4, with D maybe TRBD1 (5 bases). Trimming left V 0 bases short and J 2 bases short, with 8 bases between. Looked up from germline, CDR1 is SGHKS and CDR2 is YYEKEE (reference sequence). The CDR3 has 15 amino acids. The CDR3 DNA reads TGTGCCAGCAGCTTGGGGGGCGCGACTAATGAAAAACTGTTTTTT. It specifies CASSLGGATNEKLFF.

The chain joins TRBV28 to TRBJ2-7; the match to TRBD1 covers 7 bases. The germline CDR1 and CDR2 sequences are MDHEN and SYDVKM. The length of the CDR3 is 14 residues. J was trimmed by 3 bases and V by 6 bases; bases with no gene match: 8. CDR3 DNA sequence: TGTGCCAGCAGATTCCGGGACAGCAACTACGAGCAGTACTTC. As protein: CASRFRDSNYEQYF.

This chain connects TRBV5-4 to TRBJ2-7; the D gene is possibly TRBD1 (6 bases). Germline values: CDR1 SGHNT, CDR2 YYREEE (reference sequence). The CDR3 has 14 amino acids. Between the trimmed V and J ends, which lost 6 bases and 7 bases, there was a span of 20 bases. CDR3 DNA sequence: TGTGCCAGCAACGTCCGGGACACCCTCGGGGAGCAGTACTTC. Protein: CASNVRDTLGEQYF.